This is a list of T cell receptor beta chains from one sample in a study of T cells in Graves' hyperthyroidism and ophthalmopathy. TCRdb reanalysed the multiplex PCR reads using MiXCR and keeps one entry per CDR3 protein. The sample shows hundreds of thousands of distinct CDR3 sequences, about 45% of them seen only once. Sequenced sample: peripheral blood or thyroid tissue (not recorded which). The receptors stem from an adult man with Graves' disease, either hyperthyroidism or ophthalmopathy (not recorded which). The CDR3 runs from the conserved cysteine through the conserved F or W. D genes are given only for firm matches. Clone size is stated in some rows and not others, as once, few, many or a class when expanded.

cdr3_aa: CASTSGDYGYTF
cdr3_nt: TGTGCCAGCACCTCAGGGGACTATGGCTACACCTTC
clone_size: many
d_call: -
v_call: TRBV25-1
j_call: TRBJ1-2

cdr3_aa: CSARDGASGAYEQYF
cdr3_nt: TGCAGTGCTAGAGATGGGGCTAGCGGCGCCTACGAGCAGTACTTC
clone_size: few
d_call: TRBD2
v_call: TRBV20-1
j_call: TRBJ2-7

cdr3_aa: CASSFSGSHTGELFF
cdr3_nt: TGTGCCAGCAGTTTCTCTGGGAGCCACACCGGGGAGCTGTTTTTT
clone_size: -
d_call: -
v_call: TRBV27
j_call: TRBJ2-2

cdr3_aa: CASSQTRDGYSYEQYF
cdr3_nt: TGTGCCAGCAGCCAAACCCGGGACGGCTACTCCTACGAGCAGTACTTC
clone_size: -
d_call: -
v_call: TRBV2
j_call: TRBJ2-7

cdr3_aa: CSVGLAGGRETQYF
cdr3_nt: TGCAGCGTGGGACTAGCGGGAGGGAGGGAGACCCAGTACTTC
clone_size: many
d_call: TRBD2
v_call: TRBV29-1
j_call: TRBJ2-5

cdr3_aa: CAWGRPNTEAFF
cdr3_nt: TGTGCCTGGGGACGGCCGAACACTGAAGCTTTCTTT
clone_size: -
d_call: -
v_call: TRBV5-1
j_call: TRBJ1-1

cdr3_aa: CASSIVFGHAFF
cdr3_nt: TGTGCCAGCAGTATAGTATTTGGGCATGCTTTCTTT
clone_size: -
d_call: -
v_call: TRBV19
j_call: TRBJ1-1

cdr3_aa: CSALVLQETQYF
cdr3_nt: TGCAGTGCTTTAGTGTTGCAAGAGACCCAGTACTTC
clone_size: -
d_call: -
v_call: TRBV20-1
j_call: TRBJ2-5

cdr3_aa: CASKDWAGVNSPLHF
cdr3_nt: TGTGCCAGCAAGGATTGGGCAGGGGTGAATTCACCCCTCCACTTT
clone_size: -
d_call: -
v_call: TRBV28
j_call: TRBJ1-6

cdr3_aa: CASSLNKGRNPYEQYF
cdr3_nt: TGTGCCAGCAGCTTGAATAAGGGTCGTAACCCCTACGAGCAGTACTTC
clone_size: -
d_call: -
v_call: TRBV5-5
j_call: TRBJ2-7

cdr3_aa: CASSYMGATNEKLFF
cdr3_nt: TGTGCCAGCAGTTACATGGGGGCAACTAATGAAAAACTGTTTTTT
clone_size: -
d_call: -
v_call: TRBV6-5
j_call: TRBJ1-4

cdr3_aa: CSARVQLSREAFF
cdr3_nt: TGCAGTGCTAGAGTGCAGCTGAGCAGGGAAGCTTTCTTT
clone_size: few
d_call: -
v_call: TRBV20-1
j_call: TRBJ1-1

cdr3_aa: CASSHQRGQGVFF
cdr3_nt: TGTGCCAGCAGCCACCAGCGGGGACAGGGTGTGTTTTTT
clone_size: -
d_call: TRBD1
v_call: TRBV6-1
j_call: TRBJ1-4

cdr3_aa: CVSSELTPYEQYF
cdr3_nt: TGTGTCAGCAGTGAGCTGACTCCCTACGAGCAGTACTTC
clone_size: once
d_call: -
v_call: TRBV2
j_call: TRBJ2-7

cdr3_aa: CSVVSGNQPQHF
cdr3_nt: TGCAGCGTTGTCTCGGGTAATCAGCCCCAGCATTTT
clone_size: -
d_call: -
v_call: TRBV29-1
j_call: TRBJ1-5

cdr3_aa: CASSDSGTGNQPQHF
cdr3_nt: TGTGCCAGCAGTGATTCTGGGACTGGCAATCAGCCCCAGCATTTT
clone_size: many
d_call: -
v_call: TRBV2
j_call: TRBJ1-5

cdr3_aa: CASSPLGAGLADTGELFF
cdr3_nt: TGTGCCAGCAGCCCCCTCGGCGCCGGACTAGCGGACACCGGGGAGCTGTTTTTT
clone_size: -
d_call: TRBD2
v_call: TRBV7-8
j_call: TRBJ2-2

cdr3_aa: CASSLDGGGRSGYTF
cdr3_nt: TGTGCCAGCAGCTTAGACGGGGGAGGGAGAAGTGGCTACACCTTC
clone_size: -
d_call: -
v_call: TRBV7-2
j_call: TRBJ1-2

cdr3_aa: CANSAETGGNTEAFF
cdr3_nt: TGTGCCAACAGCGCCGAAACAGGGGGGAACACTGAAGCTTTCTTT
clone_size: -
d_call: TRBD1
v_call: TRBV7-9
j_call: TRBJ1-1

cdr3_aa: CSAKEGSYEQYF
cdr3_nt: TGCAGTGCTAAGGAGGGATCCTACGAGCAGTACTTC
clone_size: -
d_call: -
v_call: TRBV20-1
j_call: TRBJ2-7

cdr3_aa: CSVVQGGGYTF
cdr3_nt: TGCAGCGTTGTACAGGGCGGAGGCTACACCTTC
clone_size: many
d_call: -
v_call: TRBV29-1
j_call: TRBJ1-2

cdr3_aa: CASSQENPGADYGYTF
cdr3_nt: TGTGCCAGCAGCCAAGAGAATCCAGGGGCGGACTATGGCTACACCTTC
clone_size: once
d_call: -
v_call: TRBV12-3/TRBV12-4
j_call: TRBJ1-2

cdr3_aa: CASRYAGTDTYEQYF
cdr3_nt: TGTGCCAGCAGATACGCCGGGACAGACACCTACGAGCAGTACTTC
clone_size: -
d_call: TRBD1
v_call: TRBV19
j_call: TRBJ2-7

cdr3_aa: CASSAEVGLSQETQYF
cdr3_nt: TGTGCCAGCAGCGCGGAAGTGGGACTCAGTCAAGAGACCCAGTACTTC
clone_size: -
d_call: -
v_call: TRBV7-2
j_call: TRBJ2-5

cdr3_aa: CSVTPREWDTEAFF
cdr3_nt: TGCAGCGTTACCCCGCGCGAGTGGGACACTGAAGCTTTCTTT
clone_size: -
d_call: -
v_call: TRBV29-1
j_call: TRBJ1-1

cdr3_aa: CASSGRRGQPSWPGSEAFF
cdr3_nt: TGTGCCAGCAGCGGGCGGCGGGGGCAGCCCAGTTGGCCAGGATCGGAAGCTTTCTTT
clone_size: few
d_call: -
v_call: TRBV7-9
j_call: TRBJ1-1

cdr3_aa: CGVETRQGAAGELFF
cdr3_nt: TGCGGCGTTGAAACCCGACAGGGGGCGGCGGGGGAGCTGTTTTTT
clone_size: -
d_call: TRBD1
v_call: TRBV29-1
j_call: TRBJ2-2

cdr3_aa: CSAIRTGGIKTEAFF
cdr3_nt: TGCAGTGCAATTCGGACAGGGGGGATAAAAACTGAAGCTTTCTTT
clone_size: few
d_call: TRBD1
v_call: TRBV20-1
j_call: TRBJ1-1

cdr3_aa: CASSLETRLNF
cdr3_nt: TGTGCCAGCAGCTTAGAGACACGGTTGAACTTT
clone_size: many
d_call: -
v_call: TRBV7-8
j_call: TRBJ1-1

cdr3_aa: CASSQSDRFAEQYF
cdr3_nt: TGTGCCAGCAGCCAAAGCGACAGATTTGCCGAGCAGTACTTC
clone_size: -
d_call: -
v_call: TRBV7-2
j_call: TRBJ2-7

cdr3_aa: CASSYEQGDQPQHF
cdr3_nt: TGTGCCAGCAGTTACGAACAGGGTGACCAGCCCCAGCATTTT
clone_size: -
d_call: -
v_call: TRBV2
j_call: TRBJ1-5

cdr3_aa: CASSLGNWNTEAFF
cdr3_nt: TGTGCCAGCAGTTTAGGCAACTGGAACACTGAAGCTTTCTTT
clone_size: many
d_call: -
v_call: TRBV12-3/TRBV12-4
j_call: TRBJ1-1

cdr3_aa: CSVEGDRIVRADTQYF
cdr3_nt: TGCAGCGTTGAAGGGGACAGAATTGTTCGGGCAGATACGCAGTATTTT
clone_size: few
d_call: TRBD1
v_call: TRBV29-1
j_call: TRBJ2-3

cdr3_aa: CASSPPYRDYGYTF
cdr3_nt: TGTGCCAGCAGCCCCCCTTACCGGGACTATGGCTACACCTTC
clone_size: few
d_call: -
v_call: TRBV7-8
j_call: TRBJ1-2

cdr3_aa: CASSYSGDNSPLHF
cdr3_nt: TGTGCCAGCAGTTACTCAGGGGACAATTCACCCCTCCACTTT
clone_size: many
d_call: -
v_call: TRBV6-5
j_call: TRBJ1-6

cdr3_aa: CASSLLTSGRSEQSF
cdr3_nt: TGCGCCAGCAGCTTGCTTACTAGCGGGAGATCCGAGCAGTCCTTC
clone_size: -
d_call: TRBD2
v_call: TRBV5-1
j_call: TRBJ2-7

cdr3_aa: CASSFAGPSYEQYF
cdr3_nt: TGTGCCAGCAGCTTCGCAGGGCCCTCCTACGAGCAGTACTTC
clone_size: -
d_call: -
v_call: TRBV7-2
j_call: TRBJ2-7

cdr3_aa: CASSDRTGELFF
cdr3_nt: TGCGCCAGCAGTGACCGGACCGGGGAGCTGTTTTTT
clone_size: many
d_call: -
v_call: TRBV10-1
j_call: TRBJ2-2

cdr3_aa: CAIDDGGTEAFF
cdr3_nt: TGTGCCATCGACGACGGGGGGACTGAAGCTTTCTTT
clone_size: many
d_call: -
v_call: TRBV10-3
j_call: TRBJ1-1

cdr3_aa: CASRGDYPNYGYTF
cdr3_nt: TGTGCCAGTAGAGGGGACTACCCTAACTATGGCTACACCTTC
clone_size: few
d_call: -
v_call: TRBV19
j_call: TRBJ1-2

cdr3_aa: CSARAVQDPTEAFF
cdr3_nt: TGCAGTGCTAGAGCGGTACAGGATCCCACTGAAGCTTTCTTT
clone_size: -
d_call: -
v_call: TRBV20-1
j_call: TRBJ1-1

cdr3_aa: CAPGGTQANTIYF
cdr3_nt: TGTGCCCCCGGGGGGACGCAGGCAAACACCATATATTTT
clone_size: many
d_call: -
v_call: TRBV2
j_call: TRBJ1-3

cdr3_aa: CASSFSVSRWANQPQHF
cdr3_nt: TGTGCCAGCAGCTTTAGTGTGAGTCGGTGGGCGAATCAGCCCCAGCATTTT
clone_size: -
d_call: -
v_call: TRBV7-9
j_call: TRBJ1-5

cdr3_aa: CASSLSGSSPLHF
cdr3_nt: TGTGCCAGCAGTTTATCGGGGAGCTCACCCCTCCACTTT
clone_size: -
d_call: -
v_call: TRBV7-3
j_call: TRBJ1-6

cdr3_aa: CASSHYRGRTNEKLFF
cdr3_nt: TGTGCCAGCAGCCATTACAGGGGGCGGACTAATGAAAAACTGTTTTTT
clone_size: many
d_call: TRBD1
v_call: TRBV7-6
j_call: TRBJ1-4

cdr3_aa: CASAAANQPQHF
cdr3_nt: TGTGCCAGCGCGGCAGCCAATCAGCCCCAGCATTTT
clone_size: many
d_call: -
v_call: TRBV2
j_call: TRBJ1-5

cdr3_aa: CASSGLRTEAFF
cdr3_nt: TGTGCCAGCAGCGGCCTACGGACTGAAGCTTTCTTT
clone_size: many
d_call: -
v_call: TRBV2
j_call: TRBJ1-1

cdr3_aa: CASSQGLAGLYEQYF
cdr3_nt: TGCGCCAGCAGCCAAGGGTTGGCGGGACTCTACGAGCAGTACTTC
clone_size: -
d_call: -
v_call: TRBV5-1
j_call: TRBJ2-7

cdr3_aa: CATSDWPVRYGYTF
cdr3_nt: TGTGCCACCAGTGATTGGCCGGTCCGCTATGGCTACACCTTC
clone_size: many
d_call: -
v_call: TRBV24-1
j_call: TRBJ1-2

cdr3_aa: CASSAQRVTEAFF
cdr3_nt: TGTGCCAGCAGTGCGCAAAGGGTTACTGAAGCTTTCTTT
clone_size: few
d_call: -
v_call: TRBV6-5
j_call: TRBJ1-1